This T cell receptor (beta chain) appears in the sequencing data of a study of T cells in Graves' hyperthyroidism and ophthalmopathy. This clonotype was counted at least ten times. With 4 bases clipped from V and 7 bases from J, the junction kept 14 bases outside the gene matches. This CDR3 is 17 amino acids long. Per germline, CDR1 SGDLS and CDR2 YYNGEE. The CDR3 regions of TCR beta were amplified from RNA transcripts. RT-PCR in the first round (using the HTBI primer set) targeted the TCR CDR3. TCRdb passed the multiplex PCR reads through MiXCR, listing each CDR3 protein once. The data show around 580,000 distinct CDR3 sequences, roughly 46% seen once.

The sequencing input was peripheral blood or thyroid tissue (not recorded which). The TCR sequence derives from a woman between 18 and 29 years old with Graves' hyperthyroidism. The J gene is TRBJ1-6, the V gene TRBV9; 7 bases align to TRBD1. The CDR3 DNA reads as TGTGCCAGCAGCTCCCATTCAGGGGGAGCGACAAATTCACCCCTCCACTTT. Its protein is CASSSHSGGATNSPLHF.